This T cell receptor beta chain was obtained from a study of T-cell reconstitution after alpha-beta-depleted transplantation in children. This CDR3 spans 16 amino acids. CDR1 is SGHVS and CDR2 is FQNEAQ in the germline V gene. Trimming removed 5 bases from V and 4 bases from J; junction bases left unmatched: 8. This clonotype has just a few counts. Molecular barcoding with unique molecular identifiers was used for the TCRbeta library. TCRdb reprocessed the PCR reads via MiXCR and lists one record per CDR3 protein. The table records about 830,000 distinct CDR3 sequences, approximately 15% of them present only once.

The rearrangement uses TRBV7-8 and TRBJ2-1; 10 bases fit TRBD2. This receptor was obtained from a male patient between 5 and 17 years old who had a stem cell transplant for acute lymphoblastic leukemia, so the T cells may come from the graft donor. Here the sequenced sample was PBMCs, mostly from graft donor cells, taken 360 days after TCRalphabeta/CD19-depleted stem cell transplant. Here the CDR3 DNA reads TGTGCCAGCAGCGGCCATGGAGCGGGAGGGTACAATGAGCAGTTCTTC. Its translation is CASSGHGAGGYNEQFF. Variable domain in full (rest from reference TRBV7-8 and TRBJ2-1): GAGVSQSPRYKVAKRGQDVALRCDPISGHVSLFWYQQALGQGPEFLTYFQNEAQLDKSGLPSDRFFAERPEGSVSTLKIQRTQQEDSAVYLCASSGHGAGGYNEQFFGPGTRLTVL.